This is a list of T cell receptor beta chains from one sample in a study of cytomegalovirus exposure and HLA in healthy donors. Here immunoSEQ multiplex PCR was the method, and the copy in TCRdb shows in-frame clones only, minus some. The sample yields some 89,000 clones, around 73% seen once. The sequenced sample consisted of PBMCs. Every receptor here comes from a woman in her 40s in good health and CMV-seropositive. The conserved cysteine and the conserved F or W are not part of the CDR3 here. The order of the fields is CDR3 protein, V gene, J gene.

ASSPPGQPMNTEAF	TRBV28	TRBJ1-1
ATSRDYESTGELF	TRBV15	TRBJ2-2
ASNPSGSGAGELF	TRBV19	TRBJ2-2
ASSSGDGTGVRNEQF	TRBV7-9	TRBJ2-1
ASSSFAVGVSYGYT	TRBV11-1	TRBJ1-2
ASSQHRGTTNEKLF	TRBV23-1	TRBJ1-4
ASSSRQESSYEQY	TRBV9	TRBJ2-7
AISPPGTGGYNEQF	TRBV10-3	TRBJ2-1
ASSEEATGAYEQY	TRBV6-1	TRBJ2-7
ASSPGTSGGRGQF	TRBV5-1	TRBJ2-1
ASRGGHRSGANVLT	TRBV27	TRBJ2-6
ASSSGLTNEKLF	TRBV7-8	TRBJ1-4
ASSQDPSGSENEQF	TRBV4-1	TRBJ2-1
ASGREGGYT	TRBV2	TRBJ1-2
ASSLAPLGQGYEQY	TRBV5-4	TRBJ2-7
ASSFLAGTTDTQY	TRBV7-3	TRBJ2-3
ASSLPESEKLF	TRBV27	TRBJ1-4
ASSLVGGYEQY	TRBV5-4	TRBJ2-7
ASSREGVLGELF	TRBV19	TRBJ2-2
ASSPGTGEGEQY	TRBV10-1	TRBJ2-7
ASKGQGYEQY	TRBV6-6	TRBJ2-7
ASSLAGGLETQY	TRBV5-1	TRBJ2-5
ATKAALTGGAGYGYT	TRBV19	TRBJ1-2
ASSIRPGENGYT	TRBV2	TRBJ1-2
ASTRASDYGYT	TRBV10-3	TRBJ1-2
ATSREGAPANEQF	TRBV15	TRBJ2-1
SVESSGVRVNTEAF	TRBV29-1	TRBJ1-1
ASSQAGGPH	TRBV4-1	TRBJ1-1
ASSLASGLYNEQF	TRBV28	TRBJ2-1
ASSLRQYGYT	TRBV28	TRBJ1-2
ASSLRAGGTEAF	TRBV27	TRBJ1-1
ASSYEAMNTEAF	TRBV6-5	TRBJ1-1
ASKPADKTYEQY	TRBV7-9	TRBJ2-7
AISESTSGRFYNTDTQY	TRBV10-3	TRBJ2-3
ASTPRGFNQPQH	TRBV27	TRBJ1-5
ASSPGYTYEQY	TRBV6-5	TRBJ2-7
ASSYRGAKGEKLF	TRBV6-6	TRBJ1-4
ASSVLGGTEAF	TRBV9	TRBJ1-1
ASSLGRIDGYT	TRBV30	TRBJ1-2
ASSFRTGDLYEQY	TRBV5-1	TRBJ2-7
ATKGQGDTGELF	TRBV19	TRBJ2-2
ASSLGAPDGTRELF	TRBV27	TRBJ2-2
ASGFGSPGGGELF	TRBV10-1	TRBJ2-2
AWSADSSQPQH	TRBV30	TRBJ1-5
ASSLGTANTEAF	TRBV7-2	TRBJ1-1
ASSLRDRGTEAF	TRBV7-2	TRBJ1-1
ASSEDKRELVTGELF	TRBV6-1	TRBJ2-2
ASTAGLAGEGETQY	TRBV21-1	TRBJ2-5